These 5 T cell receptor beta chains share one sample of origin, sequenced in a study of CXCR3-negative and CXCR3-positive naive CD8 T cells. cDNA libraries for TRB were generated by 5' RACE incorporating UMI labels. TCRdb re-called the 5' RACE reads; one entry per CDR3 protein, DNA not given. The table lists tens of thousands of distinct CDR3 sequences. Input material: memory CD8+ T cells from blood. Receptors originate from a human donor in good health. Some clones in this sample may be carry-over from other donors' samples.

The chain recombines TRBV4-3 with TRBJ2-1; TCRdb's D call, TRBD1, is unchecked because there is no DNA. The germline V gene encodes CDR1 LGHNA and CDR2 YSLEER. The CDR3 extends over 16 amino acids. Here the CDR3 reads CASSQDIPGGYNEQFF.

The V gene is TRBV4-3, the J gene TRBJ2-1. The germline CDR1 and CDR2 sequences are LGHNA and YSLEER. The CDR3 totals 12 residues. The CDR3 spells CASSQGGNEQFF.

The gene calls are TRBV5-1 and TRBJ2-7; TCRdb picks TRBD2, but there is no DNA to check that call. This CDR3 contains 15 residues. Germline CDR1 is SGHRS and CDR2 is YFSETQ. The CDR3 sequence: CASSLTSGGSYEQYF.

The rearrangement links TRBV7-9 to TRBJ2-7; TCRdb returns TRBD2, unconfirmable since there is no DNA. Germline V gene data show CDR1 as SEHNR and CDR2 as FQNEAQ (reference sequence). This CDR3 spans 14 amino acids. CDR3 protein: CASSPLFDSYEQYF.

This chain connects TRBV28 to TRBJ2-7; TCRdb returns TRBD1, unconfirmable since there is no DNA. The CDR3 extends over 11 amino acids. From germline, CDR1 is MDHEN and CDR2 SYDVKM. The CDR3 here is CASSLGGEQYF.